This TCR beta chain came from a study of vaccination effects on CD4 cells after COVID-19. Peptide-pool stimulation followed by sequencing identified expanded antigen-specific CD4+ clonotypes in the ViraFEST assay. Following 10 days of culture, CD4+ T cells were isolated. In the vaccine recipients, nucleocapsid antibodies were negative and there was no prior SARS-CoV-2 infection. CDR1 is LGHDT, CDR2 YNNKEL, per germline (reference sequence). The CDR3 contains 18 residues. J gave up 6 bases and V 3 bases, and 17 bases lay outside the gene matches. With regard to this clone: The target antigen is unknown.

Some clones are missing from TCRdb's copy, which holds only in-frame ones; the method was immunoSEQ multiplex PCR. The sample contains under 40,000 clones, around 73% of which appear only once. The sequence derives from a human donor who received a COVID-19 vaccine. V and J are TRBV3-1 (or the pseudogene TRBV3-2) and TRBJ2-7; 10 nucleotides match TRBD2. The sample was CD4+ T cells from PBMCs cultured with HCoV-OC43 spike peptides, taken before COVID-19 vaccination. Subset described: HCoV-OC43 spike overlapping peptide pool stimulation. The CDR3 loop reads CASSHPMGPSGSIGEQYF. The DNA for the CDR3 is TGTGCCAGCAGCCACCCTATGGGGCCTAGCGGGAGTATTGGCGAGCAGTACTTC.